This T cell receptor (beta chain) was captured in a study of blood T cell repertoires in COVID-19. Study-wide context: Whether acute or convalescent, the COVID-19 samples came from the United States, Italy and Spain. The analysed material was cDNA or gDNA that came from T cells, B-cell-depleted T cells, or PBMCs.

This clone was detected only a few times. In the original processing: Amplifying reference gene primers gave estimates of nucleated cell counts. The table came from immunoSEQ multiplex PCR; TCRdb's copy has only in-frame clones and leaves some out. V, J and clone size are those of that table, while D and trimming were read from the DNA. The sample yields 65,000 to 70,000 clones, about three quarters seen once. V shed 6 bases and J 4 bases; nucleotides not matched to a gene: 14. The CDR3 runs to 16 residues. Germline-derived CDR1 and CDR2 are MNHEY and SMNVEV (reference sequence). This clonotype was sampled from a human donor in a cohort sampled during active COVID-19. Sequencing input: peripheral blood. The chain is built from TRBV27 and TRBJ1-2; TRBD1 matches at 7 bases. The CDR3 DNA is TGTGCCAGCAGCCGCGTGCCATTGACAGGGACCTATGGCTACACCTTC. Translated, it gives CASSRVPLTGTYGYTF.